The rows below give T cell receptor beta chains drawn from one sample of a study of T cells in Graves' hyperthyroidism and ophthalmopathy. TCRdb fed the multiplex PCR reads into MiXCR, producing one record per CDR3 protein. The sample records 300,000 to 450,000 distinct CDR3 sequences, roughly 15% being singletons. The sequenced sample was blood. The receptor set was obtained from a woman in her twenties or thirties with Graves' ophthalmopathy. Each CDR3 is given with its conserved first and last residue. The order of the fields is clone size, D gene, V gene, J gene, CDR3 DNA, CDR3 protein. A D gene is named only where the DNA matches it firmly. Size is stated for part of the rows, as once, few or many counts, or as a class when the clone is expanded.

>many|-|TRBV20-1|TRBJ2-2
TGCAGTGCTAGAGATGTCTCAAAGGACACCGGGGAGCTGTTTTTT
CSARDVSKDTGELFF
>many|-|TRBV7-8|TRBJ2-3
TGTGCCAGCAGCGTGGGACGCCCCACAGATACGCAGTATTTT
CASSVGRPTDTQYF
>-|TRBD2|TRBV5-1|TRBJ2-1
TGCGCCAGCAGCTTAGATATTAGCGGGGGGGCCGAGAATGAGCAGTTCTTC
CASSLDISGGAENEQFF
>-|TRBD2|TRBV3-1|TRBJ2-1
TGTGCCAGCAGCCAAACCCTCGGGACTAGCGGGGGAAATGAGCAGTTCTTC
CASSQTLGTSGGNEQFF
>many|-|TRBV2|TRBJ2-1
TGTGCCAGCAGTCGGACCTCCTACAATGAGCAGTTCTTC
CASSRTSYNEQFF
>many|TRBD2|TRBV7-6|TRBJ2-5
TGTGCCAGCAGCCTCCGGTCCGGGGGGTTGGGGATAGAGACCCAGTACTTC
CASSLRSGGLGIETQYF
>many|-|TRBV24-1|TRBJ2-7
TGTGCCACCTGGGGGGTGGACTCGAGGACCTACGAGCAGTACTTC
CATWGVDSRTYEQYF
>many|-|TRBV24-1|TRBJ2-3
TGTGCCACCAGTGAAGAGCTACGCACAGATACGCAGTATTTT
CATSEELRTDTQYF
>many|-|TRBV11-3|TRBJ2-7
TGTGCCAGCAGCCCTCGGGACGGGAAAAACTACGAGCAGTACTTC
CASSPRDGKNYEQYF
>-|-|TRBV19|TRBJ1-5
TGTGCCAGTAGTATACGAAGGGGAGAGCGCTTCAATCAGCCCCAGCATTTT
CASSIRRGERFNQPQHF
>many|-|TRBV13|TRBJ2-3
TGTGCCAGCAGCTTTCCCTCACTTCGAGCAGATACGCAGTATTTT
CASSFPSLRADTQYF
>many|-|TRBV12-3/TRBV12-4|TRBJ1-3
TGTGCCAGCAGTTCGACAGGTGGCACCTCTGGAAACACCATATATTTT
CASSSTGGTSGNTIYF
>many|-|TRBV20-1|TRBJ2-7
TGCAGTGCTCGGCAGGCTAAAACTACTTACGAGCAGTACTTC
CSARQAKTTYEQYF
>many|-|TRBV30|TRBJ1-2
TGTGCCTGGAGTTCGACGATCTATGGCTACACCTTC
CAWSSTIYGYTF